Following are 23 T cell receptor beta chains from one sample sequenced in a study of shared clonotypes between healthy human individuals. The method was immunoSEQ multiplex PCR; TCRdb's version includes in-frame clones alone and lacks a portion of them. The repertoire holds 450,000 to 500,000 clones, with about 84% as singletons. The sample was PBMCs. Source of these receptors: a woman in her thirties or forties in good health. Some clones in this sample may be carry-over from other donors' samples.

The chain recombines TRBV11-2 with TRBJ1-1; D gene uncertain. The ends were cut back, 6 bases at V and 0 bases at J, with 8 bases in the middle. Looked up from germline, CDR1 is SGHAT and CDR2 is FQNNGV. This CDR3 spans 13 amino acids. CDR3 DNA sequence: TGTGCCAGCAGTCGACAACTGAACACTGAAGCTTTCTTT. The encoded protein is CASSRQLNTEAFF.

V gene TRBV13 combines with J gene TRBJ2-2; D gene uncertain. The germline CDR1 and CDR2 sequences are PRHDT and FYEKMQ (reference sequence). The CDR3 runs 13 residues. Trimming shortened V by 5 bases and J by 6 bases, and 10 bases separated the two germline ends. The CDR3: CASSRALPGELFF. As DNA, the CDR3 is TGTGCCAGCAGCCGAGCGCTCCCCGGGGAGCTGTTTTTT.

V usage is TRBV19 and J usage is TRBJ2-7; 9 bases are shared with TRBD2. Germline CDR1 reads LNHDA; CDR2 reads SQIVND (reference sequence). The CDR3 totals 15 residues. V dropped 5 bases and J dropped 4; count of bases not matched to a gene: 9. Here the CDR3 DNA reads TGTGCCAGTAGTGGCACCGGGACTAGCACATACGAGCAGTACTTC. Amino acid sequence: CASSGTGTSTYEQYF. The complete variable domain, with remaining parts taken from reference TRBV19 and TRBJ2-7, reads DGGITQSPKYLFRKEGQNVTLSCEQNLNHDAMYWYRQDPGQGLRLIYYSQIVNDFQKGDIAEGYSVSREKKESFPLTVTSAQKNPTAFYLCASSGTGTSTYEQYFGPGTRLTVT.

The rearrangement links TRBV4-3 to TRBJ2-2; D is perhaps TRBD2 (5 bases). With 2 bases removed from V and 3 bases from J, the gap between germline ends came to 10 bases. In germline, CDR1 is LGHNA, CDR2 YSLEER. The CDR3 sequence is 15 residues long. The CDR3: CASSQLTTHTGELFF. The CDR3 nucleotides are TGCGCCAGCAGCCAATTGACTACCCACACCGGGGAGCTGTTTTTT.

This clone was observed once. The V call is TRBV2, the J call TRBJ2-5; weak D call: TRBD2 (6 bases). V was trimmed by 8 bases and J by 7 bases, leaving 14 bases between them. The CDR3 extends over 12 amino acids. Germline assignment: CDR1 SNHLY and CDR2 FYNNEI. The CDR3 DNA sequence: TGTGCCAGCGGGGGGTCCCGGGGGACCCAGTACTTC. Translation: CASGGSRGTQYF.

The chain joins TRBV28 to TRBJ2-5; TRBD2 matches at 11 bases. Germline assignment: CDR1 MDHEN and CDR2 SYDVKM. The CDR3 totals 14 residues. Unmatched junction bases numbered 11, after V lost 7 bases and J lost 10 bases. CDR3 in amino acids: CASTFSGRASDQYF. Here the CDR3 DNA reads TGTGCCAGCACCTTTAGCGGGAGGGCCTCGGACCAGTACTTC.

This clone has just a few counts. V and J are TRBV28 and TRBJ2-5; 11 bases are a match to TRBD2. The CDR3 sequence is 15 residues long. Trimming at V came to 6 bases and at J to 5 bases, leaving 8 bases not matched to a gene. Germline CDR1 and CDR2: MDHEN and SYDVKM. CDR3 loop: CASSVASGRPETQYF. In nucleotides, the CDR3 is TGTGCCAGCAGCGTGGCTAGCGGGAGGCCGGAGACCCAGTACTTC.

J is TRBJ1-5 and V is TRBV19; 8 bases are shared with TRBD1. With V trimmed by 4 bases and J by 4 bases, 3 bases remained unmatched. The CDR3 length is 14 residues. Germline CDR1 is LNHDA and CDR2 is SQIVND (reference sequence). CDR3 coding DNA: TGTGCCAGTAGTACAGGGGGCATAAATCAGCCCCAGCATTTT. Protein: CASSTGGINQPQHF.

V gene TRBV5-8 combines with J gene TRBJ1-5; D is perhaps TRBD1 (6 bases). Germline CDR1 reads SGHTS; CDR2 reads YDEGEE. The CDR3 loop spans 15 amino acids. The V end was cut by 5 bases, the J end by 5 bases, with 17 bases between. The CDR3: CASSSYRDTHQPQHF. The CDR3 DNA reads TGTGCCAGCAGTTCCTACCGGGACACTCATCAGCCCCAGCATTTT.

V and J are TRBV6-1 and TRBJ2-7; TRBD1 or TRBD2 may be the D gene (5 bases each). CDR3 length: 14 amino acids. The V gene lost 10 bases and the J gene lost 0 bases, with 16 bases spanning the gap. The germline V gene encodes CDR1 MNHNS and CDR2 SASEGT. In DNA form, the CDR3 reads TGTGCCACCCAGACCGGGGCGGCCTCCTACGAGCAGTACTTC. Encoded protein: CATQTGAASYEQYF.

This chain joins TRBV5-1 and TRBJ1-1; D is unresolved. Germline values: CDR1 SGHRS, CDR2 YFSETQ. V lost 2 bases and J lost 4, with 9 bases in between. The CDR3 spans 13 residues. Here the CDR3 reads CASSFGSATEAFF. As DNA, the CDR3 is TGCGCCAGCAGCTTCGGGTCCGCCACTGAAGCTTTCTTT. Together with reference TRBV5-1 and TRBJ1-1, the CDR3 gives the full variable domain: KAGVTQTPRYLIKTRGQQVTLSCSPISGHRSVSWYQQTPGQGLQFLFEYFSETQRNKGNFPGRFSGRQFSNSRSEMNVSTLELGDSALYLCASSFGSATEAFFGQGTRLTVV.

The rearrangement links TRBV29-1 to TRBJ1-1; no definite D call. Per germline, CDR1 SQVTM and CDR2 ANQGSEA. Between the trimmed V and J ends, which lost 2 bases and 7 bases, there was a span of 17 bases. The CDR3 sequence is 14 residues long. This chain's CDR3 is CSVENFGRVIEAFF. For the CDR3, the DNA is TGCAGCGTTGAAAATTTCGGGCGGGTTATTGAAGCTTTCTTT.

This chain connects TRBV7-3 to TRBJ2-7; the D is unclear. Germline V gives CDR1 SGHTA, CDR2 FQGTGA. Trimming left V 2 bases short and J 6 bases short, with 14 bases between. This CDR3 has 14 amino acids. CDR3 sequence (DNA): TGTGCCAGCAGCTTATCCCCTATGACTCCCGAGCAGTACTTC. Its protein is CASSLSPMTPEQYF. The variable domain in full, completed from reference TRBV7-3 and TRBJ2-7, reads GAGVSQTPSNKVTEKGKYVELRCDPISGHTALYWYRQSLGQGPEFLIYFQGTGAADDSGLPNDRFFAVRPEGSVSTLKIQRTERGDSAVYLCASSLSPMTPEQYFGPGTRLTVT.

The count of this clone is one. V and J are TRBV28 and TRBJ2-7; D may be TRBD1 or TRBD2 (5 bases each). Germline V gene sequence: CDR1 MDHEN, CDR2 SYDVKM. This CDR3 contains 12 residues. V was pared by 2 bases and J by 8 bases, with 10 bases between. CDR3 bases: TGTGCCAGCAGTTTACCCCAGGGACAGCAGTACTTC. It translates to CASSLPQGQQYF.

This chain joins TRBV29-1 and TRBJ2-7, with D perhaps given as TRBD1 or TRBD2 (5 bases each). The germline gives CDR1 SQVTM, CDR2 ANQGSEA. This CDR3 is built from 15 residues. Trimming took off 3 bases at V and 7 bases at J, with 22 bases between the two ends. CDR3 coding DNA: TGCAGCGTTGAGGGCGGGCAGGGTCTTCTCTATGAGCAGTACTTC. Amino acid sequence: CSVEGGQGLLYEQYF.

The V call is TRBV19, the J call TRBJ1-5; the D is unclear. Between the trimmed V and J ends, which lost 1 base and 1 base, there was a span of 14 bases. The length of the CDR3 is 17 residues. CDR1 and CDR2 (germline): LNHDA, SQIVND (reference sequence). The CDR3 DNA sequence: TGTGCCAGTAGTATAGTCGGTACAGCCTGGAGCAATCAGCCCCAGCATTTT. It encodes CASSIVGTAWSNQPQHF.

Only one count was recorded for this clone. A read error is likely here: a far larger clone is one base away. The V call is TRBV9, the J call TRBJ2-6; TRBD1 agrees at 9 bases. Germline assignment: CDR1 SGDLS and CDR2 YYNGEE. The CDR3 runs 18 residues. Trimming took 7 bases from V and 2 from J; bases not matched to a gene: 13. CDR3 protein: CASRARDRVVTGANVLTF. In nucleotides, the CDR3 is TGTGCCAGCCGCGCCCGGGACAGGGTCGTAACTGGGGCCAACGTCCTGACTTTC. Complete variable domain (other parts from reference TRBV9 and TRBJ2-6): DSGVTQTPKHLITATGQRVTLRCSPRSGDLSVYWYQQSLDQGLQFLIQYYNGEERAKGNILERFSAQQFPDLHSELNLSSLELGDSALYFCASRARDRVVTGANVLTFGAGSRLTVL.

CDR3 in amino acids: CAWRNINTIYF. The CDR3, as DNA: TGTGCCTGGAGGAACATCAACACCATATATTTT. V is TRBV30 and J is TRBJ1-3; D not resolved. Trimming cost V 3 bases and J 7 bases, with 7 bases left between them. The germline V gene has CDR1 GTSNPN and CDR2 SVGIG (reference sequence). The length of the CDR3 is 11 residues. Complete variable domain (other parts from reference TRBV30 and TRBJ1-3): SQTIHQWPATLVQPVGSPLSLECTVEGTSNPNLYWYRQAAGRGLQLLFYSVGIGQISSEVPQNLSASRPQDRQFILSSKKLLLSDSGFYLCAWRNINTIYFGEGSWLTVV.

The chain carries TRBV28 and TRBJ2-5; 9 bases match TRBD1. The DNA end is a closer match to TRBJ2-7, so the J assignment may be wrong. The CDR3 totals 14 residues. Germline lookup yields CDR1 MDHEN and CDR2 SYDVKM. The CDR3 reads CASRARTGAYEQYF. DNA of the CDR3: TGTGCCAGCAGAGCAAGGACAGGGGCCTACGAGCAGTACTTC.

The chain uses TRBV4-1 and TRBJ2-5; TRBD2 agrees at 12 bases. This CDR3 is 14 amino acids long. Germline V gene sequence: CDR1 MGHRA, CDR2 YSYEKL. J was trimmed by 4 bases and V by 4 bases; bases with no gene match: 1. This chain's CDR3 is CASSPGLAGETQYF. In nucleotides, the CDR3 is TGCGCCAGCAGCCCGGGACTAGCGGGAGAGACCCAGTACTTC.

Concerning this clone itself: A read error likely explains this, since a far larger clone differs by one base. Other DNA sequences of this sample code for an identical CDR3. The chain is built from TRBV6-4 and TRBJ2-1; no clear D gene. CDR1 is MRHNA and CDR2 is SNTAGT in the germline V gene. Trimming shortened V by 4 bases and J by 8 bases, and 18 bases separated the two germline ends. The CDR3 has 15 residues. DNA for the CDR3: TGTGCCAGCAGTGTTGCGGTAGCTGGAGTGCATGAGCAGTTCTTC. It encodes CASSVAVAGVHEQFF.

A remark on this clone: A read error is likely here: a far larger clone is one base away. V usage is TRBV14 and J usage is TRBJ2-7; 9 nucleotides match TRBD1. In germline, CDR1 is SGHDN, CDR2 FVKESK. After removal of 1 base from V and 0 bases from J, the junction contained 13 bases not matched to a gene. This CDR3 has 19 residues. The CDR3 bases are TGTGCCAGCAGCCAAGGGGCCCCCTATGACAGGGGGGGCTCCTACGAGCAGTACTTC. It is translated as CASSQGAPYDRGGSYEQYF.

The gene calls are TRBV11-3 and TRBJ2-2; a possible D gene is TRBD2 (5 bases). The ends were cut back, 8 bases at V and 6 bases at J, with 13 bases in the middle. This CDR3 has 13 amino acids. The germline V gene encodes CDR1 SGHNT and CDR2 YENEEA. CDR3 sequence reads: CASGLAYPGELFF. The CDR3 DNA is TGTGCCAGCGGGCTAGCATACCCCGGGGAGCTGTTTTTT.